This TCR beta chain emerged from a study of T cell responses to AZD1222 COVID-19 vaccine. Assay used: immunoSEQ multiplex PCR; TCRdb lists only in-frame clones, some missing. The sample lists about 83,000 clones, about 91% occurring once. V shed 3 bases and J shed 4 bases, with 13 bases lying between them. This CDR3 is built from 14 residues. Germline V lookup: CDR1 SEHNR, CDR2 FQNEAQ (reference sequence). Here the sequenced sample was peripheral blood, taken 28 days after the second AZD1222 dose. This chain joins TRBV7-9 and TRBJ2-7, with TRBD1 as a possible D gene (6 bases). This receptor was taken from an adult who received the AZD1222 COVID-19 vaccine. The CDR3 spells CASSFSQGLYEQYF. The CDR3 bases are TGTGCCAGCAGCTTTTCTCAGGGGTTATACGAGCAGTACTTC.